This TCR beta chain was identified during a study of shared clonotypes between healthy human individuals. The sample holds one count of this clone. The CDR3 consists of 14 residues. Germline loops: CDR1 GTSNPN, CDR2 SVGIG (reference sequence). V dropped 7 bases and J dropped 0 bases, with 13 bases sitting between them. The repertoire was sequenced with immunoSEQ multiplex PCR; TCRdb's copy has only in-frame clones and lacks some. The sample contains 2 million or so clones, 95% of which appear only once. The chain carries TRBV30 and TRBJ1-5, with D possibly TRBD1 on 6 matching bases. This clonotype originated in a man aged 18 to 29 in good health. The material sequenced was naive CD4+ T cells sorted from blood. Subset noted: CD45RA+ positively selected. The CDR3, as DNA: TGTGCCTTTAGCGGGACACTTAGCAATCAGCCCCAGCATTTT. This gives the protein CAFSGTLSNQPQHF. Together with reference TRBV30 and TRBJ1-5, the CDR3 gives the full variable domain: SQTIHQWPATLVQPVGSPLSLECTVEGTSNPNLYWYRQAAGRGLQLLFYSVGIGQISSEVPQNLSASRPQDRQFILSSKKLLLSDSGFYLCAFSGTLSNQPQHFGDGTRLSIL.